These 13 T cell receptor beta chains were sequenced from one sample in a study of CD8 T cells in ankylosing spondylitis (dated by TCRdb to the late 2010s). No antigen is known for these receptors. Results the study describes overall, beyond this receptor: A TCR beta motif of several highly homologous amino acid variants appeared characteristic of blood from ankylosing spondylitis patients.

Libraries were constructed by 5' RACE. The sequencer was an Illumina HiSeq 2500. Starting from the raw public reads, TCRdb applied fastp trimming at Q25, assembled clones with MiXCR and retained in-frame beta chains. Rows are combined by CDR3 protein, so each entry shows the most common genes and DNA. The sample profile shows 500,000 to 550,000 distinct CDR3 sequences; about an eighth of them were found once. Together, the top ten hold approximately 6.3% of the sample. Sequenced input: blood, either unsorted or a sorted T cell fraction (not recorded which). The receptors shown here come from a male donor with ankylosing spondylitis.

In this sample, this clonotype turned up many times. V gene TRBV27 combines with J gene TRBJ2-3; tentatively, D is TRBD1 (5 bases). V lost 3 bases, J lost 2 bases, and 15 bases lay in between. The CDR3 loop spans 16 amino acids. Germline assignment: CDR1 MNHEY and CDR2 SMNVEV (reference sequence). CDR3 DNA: TGTGCCAGCAGTTTTTCGGACACCAACCCCACAGATACGCAGTATTTT. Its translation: CASSFSDTNPTDTQYF.

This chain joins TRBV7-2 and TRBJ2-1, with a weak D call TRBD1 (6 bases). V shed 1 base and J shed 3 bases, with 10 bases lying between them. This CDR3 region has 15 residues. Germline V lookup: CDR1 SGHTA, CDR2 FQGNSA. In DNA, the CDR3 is TGTGCCAGCAGCTTAGAGTCGGACAGCTACAATGAGCAGTTCTTC. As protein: CASSLESDSYNEQFF.

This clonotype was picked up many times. The CDR3 bases are TGTGCCAGCTCACCACCTAGCTCCTACAATGAGCAGTTCTTC. As protein: CASSPPSSYNEQFF. The chain links TRBV18 to TRBJ2-1, with D uncertain. The V gene lost 0 bases and the J gene lost 0 bases, with 3 bases spanning the gap. The CDR3 has 14 residues. From germline, CDR1 is KGHSH and CDR2 LQKENI.

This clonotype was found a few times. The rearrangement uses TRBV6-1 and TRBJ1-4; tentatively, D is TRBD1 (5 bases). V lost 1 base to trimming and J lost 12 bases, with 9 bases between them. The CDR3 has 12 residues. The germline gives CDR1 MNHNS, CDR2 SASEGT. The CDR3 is CASSEGGGELFF. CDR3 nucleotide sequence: TGTGCCAGCAGTGAAGGGGGCGGAGAACTGTTTTTT.

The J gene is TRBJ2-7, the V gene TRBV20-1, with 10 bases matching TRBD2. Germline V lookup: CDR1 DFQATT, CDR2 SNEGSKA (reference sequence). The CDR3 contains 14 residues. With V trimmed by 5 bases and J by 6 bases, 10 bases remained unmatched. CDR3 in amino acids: CSASLSGGYVEQYF. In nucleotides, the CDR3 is TGCAGTGCTTCCCTTAGCGGGGGGTACGTCGAGCAGTACTTC.

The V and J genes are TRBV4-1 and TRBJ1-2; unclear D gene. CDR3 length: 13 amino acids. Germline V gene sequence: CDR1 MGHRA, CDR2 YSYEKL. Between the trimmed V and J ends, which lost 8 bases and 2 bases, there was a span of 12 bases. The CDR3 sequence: CASRGRPNYGYTF. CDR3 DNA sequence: TGCGCCAGCCGGGGTAGGCCCAACTATGGCTACACCTTC.

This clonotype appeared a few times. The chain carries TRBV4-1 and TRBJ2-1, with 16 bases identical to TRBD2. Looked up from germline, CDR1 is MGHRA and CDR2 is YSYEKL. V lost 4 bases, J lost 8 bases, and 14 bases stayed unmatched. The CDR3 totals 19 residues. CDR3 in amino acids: CASSPAPGLAGGVEDEQFF. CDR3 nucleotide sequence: TGCGCCAGCAGCCCAGCGCCGGGACTAGCGGGAGGGGTGGAAGATGAGCAGTTCTTC.

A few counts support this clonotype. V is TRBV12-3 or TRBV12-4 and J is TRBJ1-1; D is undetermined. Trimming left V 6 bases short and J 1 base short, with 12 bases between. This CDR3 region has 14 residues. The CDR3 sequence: CASRTAAENTEAFF. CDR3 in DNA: TGTGCCAGCAGAACTGCCGCAGAGAACACTGAAGCTTTCTTT.

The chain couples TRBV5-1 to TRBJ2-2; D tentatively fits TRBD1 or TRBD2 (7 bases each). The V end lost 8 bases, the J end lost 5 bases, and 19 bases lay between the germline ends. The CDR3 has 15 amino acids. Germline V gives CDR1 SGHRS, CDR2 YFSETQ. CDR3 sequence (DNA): TGCGCCAGTTATCGGACAGGCGGGGGAACCGGGGAGCTGTTTTTT. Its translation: CASYRTGGGTGELFF. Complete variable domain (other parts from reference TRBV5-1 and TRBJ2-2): KAGVTQTPRYLIKTRGQQVTLSCSPISGHRSVSWYQQTPGQGLQFLFEYFSETQRNKGNFPGRFSGRQFSNSRSEMNVSTLELGDSALYLCASYRTGGGTGELFFGEGSRLTVL.

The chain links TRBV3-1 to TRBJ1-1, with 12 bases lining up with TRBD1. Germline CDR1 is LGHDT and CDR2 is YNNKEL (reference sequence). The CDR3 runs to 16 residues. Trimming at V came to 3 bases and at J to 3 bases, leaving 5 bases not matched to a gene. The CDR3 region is CASSQGQGAADTEAFF. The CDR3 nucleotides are TGTGCCAGCAGCCAGGGACAGGGGGCGGCGGACACTGAAGCTTTCTTT.

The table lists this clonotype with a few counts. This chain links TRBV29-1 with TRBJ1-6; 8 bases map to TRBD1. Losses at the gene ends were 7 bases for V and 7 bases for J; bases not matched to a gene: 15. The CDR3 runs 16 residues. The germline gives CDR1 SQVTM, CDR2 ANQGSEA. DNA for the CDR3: TGCAGCGCCGATTTAGGGCAGGGGGCTTGGAATTCACCCCTCCACTTT. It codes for CSADLGQGAWNSPLHF. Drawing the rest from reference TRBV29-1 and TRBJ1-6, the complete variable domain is SAVISQKPSRDICQRGTSLTIQCQVDSQVTMMFWYRQQPGQSLTLIATANQGSEATYESGFVIDKFPISRPNLTFSTLTVSNMSPEDSSIYLCSADLGQGAWNSPLHFGNGTRLTVT.

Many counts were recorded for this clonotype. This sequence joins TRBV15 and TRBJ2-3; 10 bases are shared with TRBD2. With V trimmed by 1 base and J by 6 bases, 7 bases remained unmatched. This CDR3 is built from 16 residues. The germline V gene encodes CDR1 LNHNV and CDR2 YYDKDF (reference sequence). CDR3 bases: TGTGCCACCAGCAGAGGAAGAGCGGGAGGGGCTGATACGCAGTATTTT. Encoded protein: CATSRGRAGGADTQYF. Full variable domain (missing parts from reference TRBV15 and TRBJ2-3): DAMVIQNPRYQVTQFGKPVTLSCSQTLNHNVMYWYQQKSSQAPKLLFHYYDKDFNNEADTPDNFQSRRPNTSFCFLDIRSPGLGDTAMYLCATSRGRAGGADTQYFGPGTRLTVL.

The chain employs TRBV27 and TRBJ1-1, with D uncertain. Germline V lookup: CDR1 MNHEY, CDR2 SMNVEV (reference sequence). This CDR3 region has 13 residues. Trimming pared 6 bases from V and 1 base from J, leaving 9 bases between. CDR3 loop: CASRRFPNTEAFF. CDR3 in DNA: TGTGCCAGCAGAAGGTTCCCGAACACTGAAGCTTTCTTT.